This TCR beta chain was recorded in a study of CD8+CD57+ T cells in acquired aplastic anemia listed by TCRdb under 2018. Regarding the research as a whole: Extracted DNA from sorted CD4+ and CD8+ cells averaged around 3.5 ug, ranging from about 0.17 to 30 ug. CD8+CD57+ expansion was defined as a frequency above the mean frequency observed in healthy subjects. Summary of the overall study and its limitations: Between patients and healthy controls, no significant difference in CD8+ Simpson's diversity was found (P=0.060). Around 27 CD8+ CDR3 sequences were found in both patients and controls but appeared to be highly expressed in patients and within the immunodominant clones of the patients.

This clonotype was detected many times. The target of this receptor is not known. No base qualities exist here, and no much larger clone lies one base off it. Genomic DNA was used as template for profiling of TCR beta VDJ combinations and CDR3 sequences. An Illumina HiSeq 2000 was the platform used for TCR repertoire sequencing. Regarding the original processing steps: TRBV/TRBJ rearrangement plots, CDR3 size and DJ length profiles, and Simpson's diversity index were used to assess repertoires. The immunodominant clone was defined as the most abundant DNA sequence in deep sequencing data. CDR3 amino acid sequences were checked for sharing between subjects and were compared against published repertoires and the VDJdb database. Through fastp at Q25 and MiXCR, TCRdb rebuilt clones from the public reads, retaining in-frame beta chains. Each entry is one CDR3 protein sequence, shown with its most common DNA and genes. These V and J calls are TCRdb output, not the study's own analysis. The sample table records around 500,000 distinct CDR3 sequences; roughly 34% of these occur just once. The ten largest make up around 0.82% of the sample.

V loses 3 bases, J loses 6 bases, and the germline ends lie 4 bases apart. The germline V gene sets CDR1 to MGHDK and CDR2 to SYGVNS. The CDR3 runs 11 residues from the cysteine to the phenylalanine. This entry keeps only the CDR3 DNA: 33 bases, framed from base 1. The patients picked for sequencing were ones in whom flow cytometry had shown an expansion of CD8+CD57+ cells. Every patient had severe acquired aplastic anemia, diagnosed using the International Study of Aplastic Anemia and Agranulocytosis and Camitta criteria. At the time blood was sampled, none of the patients had received any therapy. In the study, sorted CD4+ and CD8+ blood T cells from patients with severe aplastic anemia and from healthy subjects underwent deep sequencing of TCR repertoires. Patients were enrolled under clinicaltrials.gov protocols 00001620, 01623167, 00001397, 00071045, 00081523 and 00961064 in the USA. Ficoll-Paque density gradient centrifugation was used to isolate peripheral blood mononuclear cells. Before DNA extraction, CD4+ and CD8+ T cells were sorted by FACS or by magnetic beads.

The chain couples TRBV25-1 to TRBJ2-3; the D gene is unclear. The origin of this receptor is a human donor with aplastic anemia. The sequencing input was sorted CD4+, CD8+, or CD8+CD57+ T cells (not recorded which) from PBMCs. This receptor carries the CDR3 CASSDGDTQYF. The sequenced DNA: TGTGCCAGCAGTGATGGGGATACGCAGTATTTT.